These 16 T cell receptor beta chains were all obtained from the same sample, sequenced in a study of blood T cells in healthy people across ages. Sample-barcoded 5' priming and a J-beta primer mix drove a second PCR of about 7 to 11 cycles. From the 5' RACE reads, TCRdb called clonotypes with MiXCR, one entry per CDR3 protein. The table has approximately 800,000 distinct CDR3 sequences, roughly 56% seen once. Sequencing was done on a sample of blood. These receptors originate from a middle-aged man in good health.

The J gene is TRBJ2-2, the V gene TRBV12-3 or TRBV12-4; D is ambiguous. This CDR3 comprises 14 residues. V dropped 8 bases and J dropped 4 bases, with 14 bases sitting between them. This CDR3 is CASSWARATGELFF. The CDR3 DNA reads as TGTGCCAGCTCCTGGGCCCGGGCCACCGGGGAGCTGTTTTTT.

This clonotype was detected a few times. This chain uses TRBV20-1 with TRBJ2-1, with D perhaps matching TRBD1 (6 bases). V lost 1 base, J lost 11 bases, and 12 bases lay in between. CDR3 length equals 12 residues. The germline V gene has CDR1 DFQATT and CDR2 SNEGSKA (reference sequence). The DNA for the CDR3 is TGCAGTGCTAGAGTAGGGGGTTGTCAGCAGTTCTTC. Amino acids: CSARVGGCQQFF.

The table lists this clonotype with a few counts. The chain has TRBV10-3 and TRBJ2-1, with TRBD1 matching 9 bases. After removal of 7 bases from V and 1 base from J, the junction contained 17 bases not matched to a gene. The CDR3 extends over 19 amino acids. Germline V CDR1 and CDR2: ENHRY, SYGVKD. The chain's CDR3 is CAITLPQGQGQVSYNEQFF. For the CDR3, the DNA is TGTGCCATCACTCTCCCACAGGGACAGGGCCAAGTTTCCTACAATGAGCAGTTCTTC.

The chain uses TRBV25-1 and TRBJ1-5; no clear D. V was shortened by 7 bases and J by 3 bases, with 13 bases between the two germline ends. The CDR3 spans 14 residues. Germline CDR1 reads MGHDK; CDR2 reads SYGVNS. DNA of the CDR3: TGTGCCAGCAATGGTGCTGGAAACAATCAGCCCCAGCATTTT. Its translation is CASNGAGNNQPQHF.

This clonotype has a handful of counts. In DNA form, the CDR3 reads TGTGCCAGCAGCTTACCCCAGTCCACAGATACGCAGTATTTT. Protein product: CASSLPQSTDTQYF. V usage is TRBV7-9 and J usage is TRBJ2-3, with D unclear. The CDR3 is 14 amino acids. CDR1 is SEHNR and CDR2 is FQNEAQ in the germline V gene (reference sequence). Between the trimmed V and J ends, which lost 2 bases and 2 bases, there was a span of 8 bases.

This rearrangement joins TRBV20-1 to TRBJ2-2, with D maybe TRBD1 (5 bases). Trimming cost V 0 bases and J 5 bases, with 10 bases left between them. Germline V gene lookup returns CDR1 DFQATT and CDR2 SNEGSKA (reference sequence). The CDR3 is made up of 14 amino acids. CDR3 region: CSARDVGATGELFF. As DNA, the CDR3 is TGCAGTGCTAGAGATGTTGGGGCAACCGGGGAGCTGTTTTTT.

The rearrangement joins TRBV5-1 to TRBJ2-4; TRBD2 matches at 9 bases. The end of the DNA is better explained by TRBJ2-7, so the J call may be wrong. The CDR3 has 14 residues. CDR1 is SGHRS and CDR2 is YFSETQ in the germline V gene. For the CDR3, the DNA is TGCGCCAGCAGCGGGACTAGCAGAGACTACGAGCAGTACTTC. This encodes CASSGTSRDYEQYF.

There are a few counts of this clonotype. V usage is TRBV7-2 and J usage is TRBJ2-5; D remains ambiguous. CDR3 length: 14 amino acids. V was cut by 1 base and J by 5 bases, with 11 bases left in between. Germline CDR1 is SGHTA and CDR2 is FQGNSA. The CDR3 bases are TGTGCCAGCAGCTTAGTTTGGCCGGTTGAGACCCAGTACTTC. This gives the protein CASSLVWPVETQYF.

This chain joins TRBV12-3 or TRBV12-4 and TRBJ1-2, with D uncertain. Trimming pared 7 bases from V and 7 bases from J, leaving 16 bases between. This CDR3 comprises 13 residues. The CDR3, as DNA: TGTGCCAGCACCCTAAGCCGGGGTTCTGGCTACACCTTC. This encodes CASTLSRGSGYTF.

This clonotype appeared many times. This chain links TRBV2 with TRBJ2-7; D remains ambiguous. Germline CDR1 and CDR2: SNHLY and FYNNEI. The CDR3 spans 11 residues. Trimming pared 1 base from V and 7 bases from J, leaving 5 bases between. The CDR3 spells CASSEVGEQYF. In nucleotides, the CDR3 is TGTGCCAGCAGTGAAGTAGGGGAGCAGTACTTC.

This chain connects TRBV24-1 to TRBJ2-6, with a weak D call TRBD2 (5 bases). The ends were cut back, 3 bases at V and 0 bases at J, with 14 bases in the middle. This CDR3 region has 18 residues. Germline CDR1 is KGHDR and CDR2 is SFDVKD. The CDR3 coding sequence is TGTGCCACCAGTGATCGTTGGGGAGTGGGCTCTGGGGCCAACGTCCTGACTTTC. Protein sequence: CATSDRWGVGSGANVLTF.

The chain has TRBV28 and TRBJ1-2; D possibly corresponds to TRBD1 (5 bases). V lost 2 bases and J lost 8, with 12 bases in between. CDR1 and CDR2 (germline): MDHEN, SYDVKM. This CDR3 spans 13 amino acids. As DNA, the CDR3 is TGTGCCAGCAGTTTAATCCAGGGCCAGGGCTACACCTTC. This codes for CASSLIQGQGYTF.

This clonotype was picked up a small number of times. CDR3 amino acids: CASSPLPASSGSSTDTQYF. CDR3 nucleotides: TGTGCCAGCTCACCACTTCCCGCTAGCTCGGGCTCATCCACAGATACGCAGTATTTT. V and J are TRBV18 and TRBJ2-3; perhaps TRBD2 as D (5 bases). V lost 1 base and J lost 2, with 22 bases in between. The CDR3 covers 19 residues. CDR1 and CDR2 (germline): KGHSH, LQKENI.

The V call is TRBV7-9, the J call TRBJ2-3; 9 bases agree with TRBD2. V lost 4 bases, J lost 5 bases, and 7 bases stayed unmatched. Germline V CDR1 and CDR2: SEHNR, FQNEAQ (reference sequence). The CDR3 is 15 residues long. The CDR3 sequence is CASSYQAGGRDTQYF. CDR3 sequence (DNA): TGTGCCAGCAGCTATCAAGCGGGAGGACGAGATACGCAGTATTTT.

The rearrangement links TRBV4-1 to TRBJ2-7, with D possibly TRBD2 on 6 matching bases. Germline V lookup: CDR1 MGHRA, CDR2 YSYEKL. The CDR3 is 14 amino acids. Trimming took off 0 bases at V and 6 bases at J, with 12 bases between the two ends. In DNA, the CDR3 is TGCGCCAGCAGCCAAGATTTACTAGCCGTCGAGCAGTACTTC. Residues: CASSQDLLAVEQYF.

The chain recombines TRBV6-2 or TRBV6-3 with TRBJ2-1, with D unresolved. This CDR3 comprises 14 residues. Deletions cut 2 bases from V and 4 bases from J, with 9 bases between. The germline gives CDR1 MNHEY, CDR2 SVGEGT. Written as DNA, the CDR3 is TGTGCCAGCAGTTACGTGGGCAATTACAATGAGCAGTTCTTC. Encoded protein: CASSYVGNYNEQFF.